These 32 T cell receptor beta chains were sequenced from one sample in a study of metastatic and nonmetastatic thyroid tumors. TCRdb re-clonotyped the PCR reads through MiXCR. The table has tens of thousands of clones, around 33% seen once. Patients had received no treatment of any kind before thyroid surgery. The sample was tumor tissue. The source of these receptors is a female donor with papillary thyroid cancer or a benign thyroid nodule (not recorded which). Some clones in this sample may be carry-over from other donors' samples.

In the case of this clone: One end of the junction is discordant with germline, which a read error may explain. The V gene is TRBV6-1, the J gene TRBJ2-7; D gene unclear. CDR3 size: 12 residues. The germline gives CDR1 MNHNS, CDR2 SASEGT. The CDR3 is CASRGQYEEEWF. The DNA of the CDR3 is TGTGCCAGCAGGGGCCAATACGAGGAAGAGTGGTTC.

CDR3 DNA sequence: TGTGCCAGTAGTATAGCGGGAGGGCCGAGCTATGAGCAGTTCTTC. Its translation is CASSIAGGPSYEQFF. The chain has TRBV19 and TRBJ2-1, with 8 bases fitting TRBD2. The length of the CDR3 is 15 residues. Trimming cost V 1 base and J 8 bases; bases outside gene matches: 7. Germline lookup yields CDR1 LNHDA and CDR2 SQIVND (reference sequence).

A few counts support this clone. CDR3 loop: CASTQTGVAGNTIYF. The CDR3 DNA is TGTGCCAGCACTCAGACAGGGGTAGCTGGAAACACCATATATTTT. The chain recombines TRBV6-1 with TRBJ1-3; 8 bases match TRBD1. This CDR3 is 15 amino acids long. The ends lost 7 bases at V and 2 bases at J; junction bases unmatched: 7. Germline CDR1 MNHNS, CDR2 SASEGT.

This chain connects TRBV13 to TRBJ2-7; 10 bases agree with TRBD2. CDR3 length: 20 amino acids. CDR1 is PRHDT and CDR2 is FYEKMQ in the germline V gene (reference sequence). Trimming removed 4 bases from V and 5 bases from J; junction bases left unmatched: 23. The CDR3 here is CASSSRAGRVAGGFRNEQYF. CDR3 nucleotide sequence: TGTGCCAGCAGCTCCCGGGCGGGGAGGGTAGCGGGAGGTTTTAGGAACGAGCAGTACTTC. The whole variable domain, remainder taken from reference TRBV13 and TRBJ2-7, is AAGVIQSPRHLIKEKRETATLKCYPIPRHDTVYWYQQGPGQDPQFLISFYEKMQSDKGSIPDRFSAQQFSDYHSELNMSSLELGDSALYFCASSSRAGRVAGGFRNEQYFGPGTRLTVT.

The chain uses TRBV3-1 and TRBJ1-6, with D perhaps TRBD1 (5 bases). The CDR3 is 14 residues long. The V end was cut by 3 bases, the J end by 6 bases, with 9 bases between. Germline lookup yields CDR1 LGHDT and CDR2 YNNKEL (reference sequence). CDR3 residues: CASSQGVANSPLHF. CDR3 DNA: TGTGCCAGCAGCCAGGGGGTCGCTAATTCACCCCTCCACTTT.

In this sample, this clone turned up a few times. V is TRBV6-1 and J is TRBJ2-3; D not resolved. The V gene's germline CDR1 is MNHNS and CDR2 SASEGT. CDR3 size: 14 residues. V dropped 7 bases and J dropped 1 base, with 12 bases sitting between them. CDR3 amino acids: CASTPGSGTDTQYF. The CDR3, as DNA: TGTGCCAGCACCCCTGGGTCGGGCACAGATACGCAGTATTTT.

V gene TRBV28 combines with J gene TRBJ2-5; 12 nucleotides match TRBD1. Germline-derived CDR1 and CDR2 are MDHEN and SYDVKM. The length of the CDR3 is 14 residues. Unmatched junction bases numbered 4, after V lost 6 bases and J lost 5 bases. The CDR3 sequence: CASRTGQGAETQYF. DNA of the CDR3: TGTGCCAGCAGGACGGGACAGGGGGCTGAGACCCAGTACTTC. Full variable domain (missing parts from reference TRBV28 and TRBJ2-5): DVKVTQSSRYLVKRTGEKVFLECVQDMDHENMFWYRQDPGLGLRLIYFSYDVKMKEKGDIPEGYSVSREKKERFSLILESASTNQTSMYLCASRTGQGAETQYFGPGTRLLVL.

DNA for the CDR3: TGTGCCAGCAGCGTAGGGGCGGGAGGGGCCTACAATGAGCAGTTCTTC. This gives the protein CASSVGAGGAYNEQFF. This chain links TRBV9 with TRBJ2-1; 9 bases fit TRBD2. Losses at the gene ends were 0 bases for V and 2 bases for J; bases not matched to a gene: 3. Germline V gene sequence: CDR1 SGDLS, CDR2 YYNGEE. The CDR3 is made up of 16 amino acids.

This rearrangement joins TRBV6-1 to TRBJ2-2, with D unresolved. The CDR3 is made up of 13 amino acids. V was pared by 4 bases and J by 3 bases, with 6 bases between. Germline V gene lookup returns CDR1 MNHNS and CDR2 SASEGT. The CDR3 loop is CASSGSYTGELFF. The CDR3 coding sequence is TGTGCCAGCAGTGGGTCCTACACCGGGGAGCTGTTTTTT.

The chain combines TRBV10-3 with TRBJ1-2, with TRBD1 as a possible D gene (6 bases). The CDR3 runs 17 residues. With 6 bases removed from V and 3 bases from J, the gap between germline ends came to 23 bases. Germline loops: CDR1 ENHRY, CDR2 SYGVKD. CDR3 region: CAIRGGLTGGGDYGYTF. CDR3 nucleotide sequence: TGTGCCATCAGAGGGGGGTTGACAGGCGGCGGGGACTATGGCTACACCTTC.

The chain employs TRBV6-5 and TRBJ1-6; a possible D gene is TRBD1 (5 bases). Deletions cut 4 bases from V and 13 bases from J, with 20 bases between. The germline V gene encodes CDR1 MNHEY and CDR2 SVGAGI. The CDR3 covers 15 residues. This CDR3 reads CASSSSQGSVTPLHF. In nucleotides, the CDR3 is TGTGCCAGCAGTTCCTCGCAGGGCTCCGTTACTCCCCTCCACTTT.

CDR3 sequence reads: CASSSARQGNTEAFF. The CDR3 nucleotides are TGTGCCAGCAGCTCAGCCCGACAGGGGAACACTGAAGCTTTCTTT. The J gene is TRBJ1-1, the V gene TRBV7-2; TRBD1 agrees at 7 bases. The CDR3 runs 15 residues. V dropped 4 bases and J dropped 1; count of bases not matched to a gene: 6. Looked up from germline, CDR1 is SGHTA and CDR2 is FQGNSA. The variable domain in full, completed from reference TRBV7-2 and TRBJ1-1, reads GAGVSQSPSNKVTEKGKDVELRCDPISGHTALYWYRQSLGQGLEFLIYFQGNSAPDKSGLPSDRFSAERTGGSVSTLTIQRTQQEDSAVYLCASSSARQGNTEAFFGQGTRLTVV.

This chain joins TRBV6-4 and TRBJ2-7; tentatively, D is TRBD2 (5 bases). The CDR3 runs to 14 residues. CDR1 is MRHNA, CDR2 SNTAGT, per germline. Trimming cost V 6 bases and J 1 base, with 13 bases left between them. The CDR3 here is CASRRVSGSYEQYF. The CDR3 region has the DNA TGTGCCAGCAGACGGGTGAGCGGATCCTACGAGCAGTACTTC.

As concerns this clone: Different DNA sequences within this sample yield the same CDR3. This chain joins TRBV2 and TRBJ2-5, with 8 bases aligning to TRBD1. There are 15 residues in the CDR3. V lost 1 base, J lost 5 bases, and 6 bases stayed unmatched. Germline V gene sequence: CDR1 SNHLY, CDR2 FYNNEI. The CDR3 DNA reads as TGTGCCAGCAGTGAAGGGGCAGGGGGCGGCGAGACCCAGTACTTC. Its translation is CASSEGAGGGETQYF.

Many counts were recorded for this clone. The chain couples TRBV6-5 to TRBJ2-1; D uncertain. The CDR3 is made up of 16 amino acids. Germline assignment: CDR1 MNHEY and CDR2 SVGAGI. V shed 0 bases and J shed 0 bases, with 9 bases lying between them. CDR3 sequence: CASSYSGGTSYNEQFF. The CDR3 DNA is TGTGCCAGCAGTTACTCCGGCGGCACCTCCTACAATGAGCAGTTCTTC.

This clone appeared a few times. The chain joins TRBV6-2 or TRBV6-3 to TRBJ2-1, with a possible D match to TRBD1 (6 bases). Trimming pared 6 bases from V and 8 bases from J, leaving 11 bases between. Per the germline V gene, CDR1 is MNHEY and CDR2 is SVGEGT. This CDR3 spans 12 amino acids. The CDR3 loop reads CASSLQGDEQFF. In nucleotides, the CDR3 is TGTGCCAGCAGCTTACAGGGCGATGAGCAGTTCTTC.

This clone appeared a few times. The CDR3 nucleotides are TGTGCCAGCAGTTTAGTGGGGACAGGGACTCAGCCCCAGCATTTT. This sequence encodes CASSLVGTGTQPQHF. This chain joins TRBV12-3 or TRBV12-4 and TRBJ1-5; 9 nucleotides align to TRBD1. Losses at the gene ends were 1 base for V and 6 bases for J; bases not matched to a gene: 4. This CDR3 is built from 15 residues.

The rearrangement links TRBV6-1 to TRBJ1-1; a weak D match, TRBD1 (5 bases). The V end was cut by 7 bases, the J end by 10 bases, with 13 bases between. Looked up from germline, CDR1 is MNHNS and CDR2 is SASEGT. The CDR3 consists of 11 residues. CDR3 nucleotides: TGTGCCAGCACAGGGCCTTCTGGAGCTTTCTTT. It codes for CASTGPSGAFF.

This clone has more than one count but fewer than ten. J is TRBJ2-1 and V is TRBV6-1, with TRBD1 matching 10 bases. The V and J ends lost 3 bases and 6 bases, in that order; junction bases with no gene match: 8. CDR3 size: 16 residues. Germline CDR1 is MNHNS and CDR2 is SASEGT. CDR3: CASSDLPDRGRNEQFF. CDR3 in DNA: TGTGCCAGCAGTGACCTACCCGACAGGGGGCGCAATGAGCAGTTCTTC.

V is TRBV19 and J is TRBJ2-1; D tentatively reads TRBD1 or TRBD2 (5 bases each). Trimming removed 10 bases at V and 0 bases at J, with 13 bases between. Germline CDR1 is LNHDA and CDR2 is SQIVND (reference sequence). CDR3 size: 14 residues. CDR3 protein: CATSWGSSYNEQFF. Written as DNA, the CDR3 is TGTGCCACCTCATGGGGGAGCTCCTACAATGAGCAGTTCTTC.

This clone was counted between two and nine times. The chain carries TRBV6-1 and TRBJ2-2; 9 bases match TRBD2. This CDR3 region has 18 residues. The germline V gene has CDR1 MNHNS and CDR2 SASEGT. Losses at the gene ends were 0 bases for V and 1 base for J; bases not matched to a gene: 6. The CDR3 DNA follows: TGTGCCAGCAGTGAAGCGATTCCAGCGGGAGGGAACACCGGGGAGCTGTTTTTT. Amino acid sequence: CASSEAIPAGGNTGELFF.

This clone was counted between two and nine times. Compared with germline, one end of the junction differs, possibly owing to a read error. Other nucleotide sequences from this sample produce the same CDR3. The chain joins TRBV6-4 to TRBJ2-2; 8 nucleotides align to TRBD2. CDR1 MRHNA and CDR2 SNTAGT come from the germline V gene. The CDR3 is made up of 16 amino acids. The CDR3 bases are TGTGCCAGCAGTGACGGGGCGGGAGGACCCACCGGGGAGCTTTTTTTT. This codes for CASSDGAGGPTGELFF.

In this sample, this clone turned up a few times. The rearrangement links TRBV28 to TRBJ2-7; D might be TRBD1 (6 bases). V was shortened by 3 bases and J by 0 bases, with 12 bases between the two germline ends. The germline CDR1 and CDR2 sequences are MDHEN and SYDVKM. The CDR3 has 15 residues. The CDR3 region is CASSFMGASSYEQYF. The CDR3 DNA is TGTGCCAGCAGTTTTATGGGGGCATCCTCCTACGAGCAGTACTTC.

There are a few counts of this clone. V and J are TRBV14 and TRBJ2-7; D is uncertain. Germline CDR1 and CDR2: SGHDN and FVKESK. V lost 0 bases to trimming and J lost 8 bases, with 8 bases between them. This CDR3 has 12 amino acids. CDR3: CASSQEVTKQYF. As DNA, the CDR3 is TGTGCCAGCAGCCAAGAGGTGACCAAGCAGTACTTC.

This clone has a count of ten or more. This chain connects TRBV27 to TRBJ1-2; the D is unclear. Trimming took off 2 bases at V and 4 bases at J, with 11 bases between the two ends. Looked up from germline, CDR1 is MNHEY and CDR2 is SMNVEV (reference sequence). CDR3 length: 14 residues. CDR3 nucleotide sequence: TGTGCCAGCAGTTTACAGCCTTCTACCTATGGCTACACCTTC. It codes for CASSLQPSTYGYTF.

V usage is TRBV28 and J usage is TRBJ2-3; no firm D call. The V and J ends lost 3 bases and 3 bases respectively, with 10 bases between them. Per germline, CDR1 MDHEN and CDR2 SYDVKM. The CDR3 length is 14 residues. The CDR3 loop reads CASSFPPLTDTQYF. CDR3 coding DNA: TGTGCCAGCAGTTTTCCGCCTTTAACAGATACGCAGTATTTT.

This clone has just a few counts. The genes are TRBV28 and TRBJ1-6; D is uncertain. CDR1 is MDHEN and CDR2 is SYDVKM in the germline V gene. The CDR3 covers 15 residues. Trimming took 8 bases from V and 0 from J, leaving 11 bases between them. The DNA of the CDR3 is TGTGCCAGCTCCTCTGGGAGCTCCTATAATTCACCCCTCCACTTT. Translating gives CASSSGSSYNSPLHF.

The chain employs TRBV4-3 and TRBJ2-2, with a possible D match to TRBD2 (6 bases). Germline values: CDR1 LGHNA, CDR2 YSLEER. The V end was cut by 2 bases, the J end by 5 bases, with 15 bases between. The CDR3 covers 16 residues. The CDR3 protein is CASSQRLVRTTGELFF. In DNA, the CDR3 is TGCGCCAGCAGCCAACGACTAGTGAGGACGACCGGGGAGCTGTTTTTT.

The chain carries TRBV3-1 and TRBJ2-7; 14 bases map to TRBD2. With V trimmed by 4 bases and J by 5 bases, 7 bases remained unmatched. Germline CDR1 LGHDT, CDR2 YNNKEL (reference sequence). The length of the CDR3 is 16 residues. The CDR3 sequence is CASSRTSGGPLDEQYF. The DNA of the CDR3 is TGTGCCAGCAGCCGGACTAGCGGGGGGCCCCTCGACGAGCAGTACTTC.

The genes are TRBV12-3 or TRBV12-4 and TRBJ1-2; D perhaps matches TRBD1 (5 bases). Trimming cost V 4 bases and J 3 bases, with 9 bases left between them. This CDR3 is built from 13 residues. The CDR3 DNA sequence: TGTGCCAGCAGTTGGCAGGGTGACTATGGCTACACCTTC. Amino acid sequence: CASSWQGDYGYTF.

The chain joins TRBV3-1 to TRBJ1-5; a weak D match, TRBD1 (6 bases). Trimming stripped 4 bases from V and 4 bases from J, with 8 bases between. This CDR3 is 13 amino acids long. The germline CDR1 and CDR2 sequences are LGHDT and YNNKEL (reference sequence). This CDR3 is CASSPTGNQPQHF. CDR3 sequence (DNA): TGTGCCAGCAGCCCCACAGGGAATCAGCCCCAGCATTTT.

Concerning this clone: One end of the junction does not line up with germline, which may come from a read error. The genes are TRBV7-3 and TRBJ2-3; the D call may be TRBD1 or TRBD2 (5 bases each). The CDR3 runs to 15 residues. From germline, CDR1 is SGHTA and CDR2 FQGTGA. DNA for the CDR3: TGTGCCAGCAGCTTGGGACCCGAGCTCACAAATACGCAGTATTTT. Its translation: CASSLGPELTNTQYF.